These T cell receptor beta chains were read from a single sample in a study of tissue T cells after allogeneic stem cell transplantation. The method was immunoSEQ multiplex PCR; TCRdb's version includes in-frame clones alone and lacks a portion of them. The table lists 8,000 to 10,000 clones, roughly three fifths of them singletons. Sequences were derived from tissue from the ileum, sampled at autopsy. These receptors were taken from a woman aged 18-55 years with breast cancer. CDR3s include the opening cysteine and the closing phenylalanine or tryptophan. D genes are given only for firm matches. The size of a clone is reported for some rows only, either as once, few or many, or as a class for expanded clones.

J gene: TRBJ2-3
clone size: .
D gene: .
V gene: TRBV28
CDR3 protein: CASSLSVGFTDTQYF
CDR3 DNA: TGTGCCAGCAGTTTATCGGTCGGTTTCACAGATACGCAGTATTTT

J gene: TRBJ2-7
clone size: .
D gene: .
V gene: TRBV2
CDR3 protein: CASALQGGEQYF
CDR3 DNA: TGTGCCAGCGCCTTACAGGGAGGCGAGCAGTACTTC

J gene: TRBJ2-1
clone size: .
D gene: .
V gene: TRBV7-2
CDR3 protein: CASSLVAGSSYNEQFF
CDR3 DNA: TGTGCCAGCAGCTTAGTGGCGGGGAGCTCCTACAATGAGCAGTTCTTC

J gene: TRBJ2-5
clone size: .
D gene: .
V gene: TRBV6-2/TRBV6-3
CDR3 protein: CASSFGQEQETQYF
CDR3 DNA: TGTGCCAGCAGCTTCGGACAAGAACAAGAGACCCAGTACTTC

J gene: TRBJ2-3
clone size: .
D gene: .
V gene: TRBV29-1
CDR3 protein: CSVDRDGSTDTQYF
CDR3 DNA: TGCAGCGTTGATAGGGACGGAAGCACAGATACGCAGTATTTT

J gene: TRBJ1-1
clone size: .
D gene: .
V gene: TRBV5-1
CDR3 protein: CASSIGPEAFF
CDR3 DNA: TGCGCCAGCAGCATCGGCCCTGAAGCTTTCTTT

J gene: TRBJ2-3
clone size: few
D gene: .
V gene: TRBV4-3
CDR3 protein: CASSQEVARGTDTQYF
CDR3 DNA: TGCGCCAGCAGCCAGGAGGTCGCGCGAGGCACAGATACGCAGTATTTT

J gene: TRBJ2-2
clone size: .
D gene: .
V gene: TRBV4-2
CDR3 protein: CASSQDRTGELFF
CDR3 DNA: TGTGCCAGCAGCCAGGACCGGACCGGGGAGCTGTTTTTT

J gene: TRBJ1-4
clone size: .
D gene: .
V gene: TRBV21-1
CDR3 protein: CASTKPLATNEKLFF
CDR3 DNA: TGTGCCAGCACCAAACCCCTTGCAACTAATGAAAAACTGTTTTTT

J gene: TRBJ2-3
clone size: .
D gene: .
V gene: TRBV12-3/TRBV12-4
CDR3 protein: CASSFNPADTQYF
CDR3 DNA: TGTGCCAGCAGTTTCAACCCTGCTGATACGCAGTATTTT

J gene: TRBJ2-7
clone size: .
D gene: TRBD1
V gene: TRBV7-2
CDR3 protein: CASGTGLDEQYF
CDR3 DNA: TGTGCCAGCGGGACAGGGTTGGACGAGCAGTACTTC

J gene: TRBJ2-3
clone size: .
D gene: .
V gene: TRBV15
CDR3 protein: CATSREGQSTDTQYF
CDR3 DNA: TGTGCCACCAGCAGAGAAGGACAGAGCACAGATACGCAGTATTTT

J gene: TRBJ2-1
clone size: .
D gene: .
V gene: TRBV30
CDR3 protein: CACQRQSSYNEQFF
CDR3 DNA: TGTGCCTGCCAAAGACAGAGCTCCTACAATGAGCAGTTCTTC

J gene: TRBJ2-7
clone size: few
D gene: TRBD2
V gene: TRBV6-1
CDR3 protein: CASSGRLAGVSSSYEQYF
CDR3 DNA: TGTGCCAGCAGTGGAAGACTAGCGGGAGTAAGTAGCTCCTACGAGCAGTACTTC

J gene: TRBJ1-2
clone size: .
D gene: .
V gene: TRBV29-1
CDR3 protein: CSVEDMGGYGYTF
CDR3 DNA: TGCAGCGTTGAAGATATGGGGGGCTATGGCTACACCTTC

J gene: TRBJ1-4
clone size: few
D gene: .
V gene: TRBV28
CDR3 protein: CASSLWQATSEKLFF
CDR3 DNA: TGTGCCAGCAGTTTATGGCAGGCGACTAGCGAAAAACTGTTTTTT

J gene: TRBJ2-3
clone size: .
D gene: TRBD2
V gene: TRBV5-1
CDR3 protein: CASSGTAGGPTDTQYF
CDR3 DNA: TGCGCCAGCAGCGGGACAGCGGGGGGGCCGACAGATACGCAGTATTTT

J gene: TRBJ1-1
clone size: .
D gene: .
V gene: TRBV30
CDR3 protein: CAWSPKGRYGNTEAFF
CDR3 DNA: TGTGCCTGGAGTCCCAAGGGACGTTATGGGAACACTGAAGCTTTCTTT

J gene: TRBJ2-7
clone size: .
D gene: .
V gene: TRBV7-8
CDR3 protein: CASSPPPGVHF
CDR3 DNA: TGTGCCAGCAGCCCCCCCCCAGGGGTCCATTTC

J gene: TRBJ1-4
clone size: .
D gene: TRBD1
V gene: TRBV12-5
CDR3 protein: CASGLGQGWMGNEKLFF
CDR3 DNA: TGTGCTAGTGGTCTGGGACAGGGATGGATGGGCAATGAAAAACTGTTTTTT

J gene: TRBJ2-5
clone size: .
D gene: .
V gene: TRBV6-2/TRBV6-3
CDR3 protein: CASSYSGETQYF
CDR3 DNA: TGTGCCAGCAGTTACTCAGGGGAGACCCAGTACTTC

J gene: TRBJ2-7
clone size: few
D gene: .
V gene: TRBV24-1
CDR3 protein: CATSVESYEQYF
CDR3 DNA: TGTGCCACCAGTGTGGAATCCTACGAGCAGTACTTC

J gene: TRBJ2-5
clone size: .
D gene: .
V gene: TRBV19
CDR3 protein: CASSPGDQETQYF
CDR3 DNA: TGTGCCAGTAGCCCGGGGGACCAAGAGACCCAGTACTTC

J gene: TRBJ2-2
clone size: few
D gene: TRBD1
V gene: TRBV5-5
CDR3 protein: CASSWTGTANTGELFF
CDR3 DNA: TGTGCCAGCAGCTGGACAGGTACCGCGAACACCGGGGAGCTGTTTTTT

J gene: TRBJ2-5
clone size: .
D gene: TRBD2
V gene: TRBV9
CDR3 protein: CASNKDGTIGAGDPQETQYF
CDR3 DNA: TGTGCCAGCAACAAAGATGGGACTATCGGAGCGGGGGACCCTCAAGAGACCCAGTACTTC

J gene: TRBJ1-4
clone size: .
D gene: .
V gene: TRBV7-3
CDR3 protein: CASSHEGGANEKLFF
CDR3 DNA: TGTGCCAGCAGCCACGAGGGTGGGGCTAATGAAAAACTGTTTTTT

J gene: TRBJ2-2
clone size: .
D gene: .
V gene: TRBV6-4
CDR3 protein: CASSPIGAGGNTGELFF
CDR3 DNA: TGTGCCAGCAGTCCCATCGGGGCCGGGGGAAACACCGGGGAGCTGTTTTTT

J gene: TRBJ2-5
clone size: .
D gene: .
V gene: TRBV6-5
CDR3 protein: CASSHTAETQYF
CDR3 DNA: TGTGCCAGCAGCCACACAGCGGAGACCCAGTACTTC

J gene: TRBJ1-1
clone size: few
D gene: .
V gene: TRBV6-5
CDR3 protein: CASSYNRADTEAFF
CDR3 DNA: TGTGCCAGCAGTTATAATCGGGCAGACACTGAAGCTTTCTTT

J gene: TRBJ2-7
clone size: .
D gene: .
V gene: TRBV18
CDR3 protein: CASSPGANTYEQYF
CDR3 DNA: TGTGCCAGCTCACCCGGCGCCAACACCTACGAGCAGTACTTC

J gene: TRBJ1-5
clone size: once
D gene: .
V gene: TRBV29-1
CDR3 protein: CSPPPEGGSGQPQHF
CDR3 DNA: TGCAGCCCCCCCCCAGAGGGGGGATCCGGACAGCCCCAGCATTTT

J gene: TRBJ2-4
clone size: .
D gene: TRBD1
V gene: TRBV3-1/TRBV3-2
CDR3 protein: CASSQRTGEGQYF
CDR3 DNA: TGTGCCAGCAGCCAAAGGACAGGAGAAGGTCAGTACTTC

J gene: TRBJ1-2
clone size: .
D gene: TRBD1
V gene: TRBV28
CDR3 protein: CASSTPRQGAVGYTF
CDR3 DNA: TGTGCCAGCAGTACACCCCGACAGGGGGCGGTAGGCTACACCTTC

J gene: TRBJ1-6
clone size: .
D gene: .
V gene: TRBV19
CDR3 protein: CASSIMSYNSPLHF
CDR3 DNA: TGTGCCAGTAGTATCATGAGCTATAATTCACCCCTCCACTTT

J gene: TRBJ2-1
clone size: .
D gene: .
V gene: TRBV19
CDR3 protein: CASSIASYNEQFF
CDR3 DNA: TGTGCCAGTAGTATAGCTAGTTACAATGAGCAGTTCTTC

J gene: TRBJ2-1
clone size: .
D gene: TRBD2
V gene: TRBV7-6
CDR3 protein: CASSGLAGVFYGATEQFF
CDR3 DNA: TGTGCCAGCTCAGGACTAGCGGGAGTTTTTTATGGGGCCACCGAGCAGTTCTTC

J gene: TRBJ2-5
clone size: few
D gene: TRBD2
V gene: TRBV5-1
CDR3 protein: CASSLSSGGAETQYF
CDR3 DNA: TGCGCCAGCAGCTTGTCCAGCGGGGGGGCCGAGACCCAGTACTTC

J gene: TRBJ2-3
clone size: .
D gene: TRBD2
V gene: TRBV7-2
CDR3 protein: CASRAGDGDTQYF
CDR3 DNA: TGTGCCAGCAGAGCGGGAGATGGGGATACGCAGTATTTT

J gene: TRBJ2-7
clone size: once
D gene: .
V gene: TRBV28
CDR3 protein: CASSSRLVSYF
CDR3 DNA: TGTGCCAGCAGTTCCCGACTAGTGTCGTACTTC

J gene: TRBJ2-1
clone size: .
D gene: .
V gene: TRBV7-3
CDR3 protein: CASSFYSRPFSYNEQFF
CDR3 DNA: TGTGCCAGCAGCTTTTATTCTCGTCCCTTCTCCTACAATGAGCAGTTCTTC

J gene: TRBJ1-6
clone size: .
D gene: .
V gene: TRBV9
CDR3 protein: CASSVENLGPKIHF
CDR3 DNA: TGTGCCAGCAGCGTAGAAAATCTCGGCCCTAAAATCCACTTT

J gene: TRBJ2-7
clone size: .
D gene: .
V gene: TRBV5-1
CDR3 protein: CASSTGTTFYEQYF
CDR3 DNA: TGCGCCAGCAGTACCGGGACAACTTTCTACGAGCAGTACTTC

J gene: TRBJ2-4
clone size: .
D gene: .
V gene: TRBV5-1
CDR3 protein: CASSFNWRVDIQYF
CDR3 DNA: TGCGCCAGCAGCTTCAATTGGAGGGTGGACATTCAGTACTTC

J gene: TRBJ2-5
clone size: .
D gene: .
V gene: TRBV7-2
CDR3 protein: CASSFSRTQETQYF
CDR3 DNA: TGTGCCAGCAGCTTTTCAAGGACCCAAGAGACCCAGTACTTC

J gene: TRBJ2-3
clone size: medium-sized
D gene: .
V gene: TRBV3-1/TRBV3-2
CDR3 protein: CASSQDWRADTDTQYF
CDR3 DNA: TGTGCCAGCAGCCAAGACTGGCGGGCCGACACAGATACGCAGTATTTT

J gene: TRBJ1-5
clone size: .
D gene: .
V gene: TRBV7-2
CDR3 protein: CASSSRAINQPQHF
CDR3 DNA: TGTGCCAGCAGCTCCAGGGCCATCAATCAGCCCCAGCATTTT

J gene: TRBJ1-6
clone size: medium-sized
D gene: .
V gene: TRBV19
CDR3 protein: CASSTRRRVNSPLHF
CDR3 DNA: TGTGCCAGTAGTACCCGGAGAAGGGTGAATTCACCCCTCCACTTT